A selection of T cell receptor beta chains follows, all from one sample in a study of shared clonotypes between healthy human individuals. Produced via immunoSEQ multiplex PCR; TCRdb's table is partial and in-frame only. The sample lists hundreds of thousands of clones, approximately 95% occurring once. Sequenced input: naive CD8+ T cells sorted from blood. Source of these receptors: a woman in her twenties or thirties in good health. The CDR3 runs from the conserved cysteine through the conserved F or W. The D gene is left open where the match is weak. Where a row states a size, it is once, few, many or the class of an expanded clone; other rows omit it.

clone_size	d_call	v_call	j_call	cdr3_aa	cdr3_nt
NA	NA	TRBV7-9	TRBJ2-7	CASSLAGSGEQYF	TGTGCCAGCAGCTTAGCCGGGAGCGGGGAGCAGTACTTC
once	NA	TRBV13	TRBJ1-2	CASSLGLGKGSYGYTF	TGTGCCAGCAGCTTGGGGTTGGGGAAGGGGTCCTATGGCTACACCTTC
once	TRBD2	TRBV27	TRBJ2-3	CASSLSNGRADTQYF	TGTGCCAGCAGTTTATCGAACGGGAGGGCAGATACGCAGTATTTT
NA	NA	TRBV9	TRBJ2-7	CASSVGAPSPYEQYF	TGTGCCAGCAGCGTAGGGGCTCCCTCTCCCTACGAGCAGTACTTC
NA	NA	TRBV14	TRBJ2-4	CASSQEGGIAKNIQYF	TGTGCCAGCAGCCAAGAAGGTGGGATAGCCAAAAACATTCAGTACTTC
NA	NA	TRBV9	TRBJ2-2	CASSSVTGELFF	TGTGCCAGCAGCTCGGTCACCGGGGAGCTGTTTTTT
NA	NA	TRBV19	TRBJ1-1	CASSITGQGNTEAFF	TGTGCCAGTAGTATCACGGGTCAGGGGAACACTGAAGCTTTCTTT
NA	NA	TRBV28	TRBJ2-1	CASKPPGQGEQFF	TGTGCCAGCAAACCCCCGGGGCAGGGAGAGCAGTTCTTC
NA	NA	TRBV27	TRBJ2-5	CASSLQAQETQYF	TGTGCCAGCAGTTTACAGGCTCAAGAGACCCAGTACTTC
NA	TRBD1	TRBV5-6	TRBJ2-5	CASSSRTGRETQYF	TGTGCCAGCAGCTCCCGGACAGGGCGGGAGACCCAGTACTTC
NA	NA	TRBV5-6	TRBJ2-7	CASSFSGYSYEQYF	TGTGCCAGCAGCTTCTCTGGCTACTCCTACGAGCAGTACTTC
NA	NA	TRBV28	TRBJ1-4	CASSLSLHEEAWEKLFF	TGTGCCAGCAGTTTGAGTTTGCATGAGGAGGCTTGGGAAAAACTGTTTTTT
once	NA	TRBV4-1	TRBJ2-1	CASSQGGGYDEQFF	TGCGCCAGCAGCCAAGGAGGAGGGTACGATGAGCAGTTCTTC
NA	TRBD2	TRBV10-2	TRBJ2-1	CASGSGRTSYNEQFF	TGCGCCAGCGGTAGCGGGAGGACCTCCTACAATGAGCAGTTCTTC
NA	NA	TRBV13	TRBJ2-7	CASSLGREQYF	TGTGCCAGCAGCTTGGGACGCGAGCAGTACTTC
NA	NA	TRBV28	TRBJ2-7	CASSLLPGYSYEQYF	TGTGCCAGCAGTTTATTACCAGGGTACTCGTACGAGCAGTACTTC
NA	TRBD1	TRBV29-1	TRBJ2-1	CSVPPETGGSEQFF	TGCAGCGTCCCTCCCGAGACAGGGGGCAGTGAGCAGTTCTTC
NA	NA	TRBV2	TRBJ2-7	CASIFGGYEQYF	TGTGCCAGCATCTTTGGGGGTTACGAGCAGTACTTC
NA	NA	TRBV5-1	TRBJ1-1	CASTRDMQRDTEAFF	TGCGCCAGCACTAGGGACATGCAGCGGGACACTGAAGCTTTCTTT
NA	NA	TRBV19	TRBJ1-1	CASSIPIRLASSIPIRFNTEAFF	TGTGCCAGTAGTATCCCGATCCGTCTGGCGAGTAGTATCCCGATCAGGTTCAACACTGAAGCTTTCTTT
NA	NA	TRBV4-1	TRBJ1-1	CASSQGRGANTEAFF	TGCGCCAGCAGCCAAGGTCGAGGGGCGAACACTGAAGCTTTCTTT
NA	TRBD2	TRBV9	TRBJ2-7	CASGRGGAEQYF	TGTGCCAGCGGGAGGGGCGGTGCCGAGCAGTACTTC
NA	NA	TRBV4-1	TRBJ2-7	CASSHGVEQYF	TGTGCCAGCAGCCACGGAGTCGAGCAGTACTTC
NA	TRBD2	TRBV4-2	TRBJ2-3	CASSQDMSAGGTTDTQYF	TGTGCCAGCAGCCAAGATATGTCGGCGGGGGGGACCACAGATACGCAGTATTTT
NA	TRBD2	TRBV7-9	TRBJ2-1	CASSLSGLAGDREQFF	TGTGCCAGCAGCTTATCGGGACTAGCGGGAGATAGGGAGCAGTTCTTC
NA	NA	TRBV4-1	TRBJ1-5	CASRKVGLGQPQHF	TGCGCCAGCCGCAAGGTGGGGTTAGGTCAGCCCCAGCATTTT
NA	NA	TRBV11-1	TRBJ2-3	CASSLTGDTQYF	TGTGCCAGCAGCTTGACGGGAGATACGCAGTATTTT
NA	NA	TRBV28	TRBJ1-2	CASGYGYTF	TGTGCCAGCGGCTATGGCTACACCTTC
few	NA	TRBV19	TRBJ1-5	CASSIGGPQHF	TGTGCCAGTAGTATTGGAGGGCCCCAGCATTTT
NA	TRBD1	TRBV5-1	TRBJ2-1	CASSLPDRHEQFF	TGCGCCAGCAGCTTACCGGACAGGCATGAGCAGTTCTTC
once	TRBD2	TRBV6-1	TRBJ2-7	CASSDGLAGVDEQYF	TGTGCCAGCAGTGATGGACTAGCGGGAGTCGACGAGCAGTACTTC
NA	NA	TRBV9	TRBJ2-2	CASSVARGELFF	TGTGCCAGCAGCGTAGCGAGGGGGGAGCTGTTTTTT
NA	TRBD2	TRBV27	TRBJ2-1	CASSPGTSGRRYEQFF	TGTGCCAGCAGTCCAGGGACTAGCGGGAGGCGGTATGAGCAGTTCTTC
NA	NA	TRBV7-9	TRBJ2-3	CASSWKGMDTQYF	TGTGCCAGCAGCTGGAAAGGAATGGATACGCAGTATTTT
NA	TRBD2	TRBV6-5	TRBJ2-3	CASSYNNLAGDTQYF	TGTGCCAGCAGTTACAACAATCTAGCGGGAGATACGCAGTATTTT
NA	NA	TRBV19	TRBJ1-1	CASNAYSGDPEAFF	TGTGCCAGTAATGCTTACTCAGGGGATCCTGAAGCTTTCTTT
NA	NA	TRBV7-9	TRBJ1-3	CASSLAPGNTIYF	TGTGCCAGCAGCTTAGCCCCAGGAAACACCATATATTTT
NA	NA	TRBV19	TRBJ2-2	CASMWIRERYTGELFF	TGTGCCAGTATGTGGATACGGGAGAGATACACCGGGGAGCTGTTTTTT
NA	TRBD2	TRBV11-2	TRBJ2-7	CASSLGASGTYEQYF	TGTGCCAGCAGCTTAGGGGCTAGCGGAACCTACGAGCAGTACTTC
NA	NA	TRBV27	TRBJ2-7	CASANGRTYEQYF	TGTGCCAGCGCCAATGGCAGGACCTACGAGCAGTACTTC
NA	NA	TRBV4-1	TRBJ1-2	CASSQEGGYDGYTF	TGCGCCAGCAGCCAAGAAGGAGGATACGATGGCTACACCTTC
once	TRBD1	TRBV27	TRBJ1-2	CASSLSGGGNGYTF	TGTGCCAGCAGTTTATCGGGAGGGGGCAATGGCTACACCTTC
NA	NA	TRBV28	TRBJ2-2	CASTPSQETGELFF	TGTGCCAGCACCCCATCGCAAGAAACCGGGGAGCTGTTTTTT
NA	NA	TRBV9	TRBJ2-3	CASSVSSGGFTDTQYF	TGTGCCAGCAGCGTTTCCTCCGGGGGATTCACAGATACGCAGTATTTT
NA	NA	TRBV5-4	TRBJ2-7	CASSLARSYEQYF	TGTGCCAGCAGCTTGGCTCGCAGTTACGAGCAGTACTTC
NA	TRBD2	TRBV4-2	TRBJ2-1	CASSPSGLGNNEQFF	TGTGCCAGCAGCCCCTCGGGACTAGGGAACAATGAGCAGTTCTTC
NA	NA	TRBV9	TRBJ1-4	CASSVERGPNEKLFF	TGTGCCAGCAGCGTAGAGAGGGGTCCTAATGAAAAACTGTTTTTT
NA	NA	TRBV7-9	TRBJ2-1	CASSVRGREVYNEQFF	TGTGCCAGCAGCGTCAGGGGGCGGGAGGTGTACAATGAGCAGTTCTTC
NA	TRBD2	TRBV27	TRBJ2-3	CASSPGTSGRDTQYF	TGTGCCAGCAGTCCAGGGACTAGCGGGAGAGATACGCAGTATTTT
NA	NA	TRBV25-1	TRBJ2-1	CASSLGQGGGNEQFF	TGTGCCAGCAGTCTAGGGCAGGGGGGAGGCAATGAGCAGTTCTTC
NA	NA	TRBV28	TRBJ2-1	CASSLTELGNEQFF	TGTGCCAGCAGTTTGACCGAGTTGGGCAATGAGCAGTTCTTC